These T cell receptor beta chains were read from a single sample in a study of regulatory T cells in long-lasting Graves disease. TCRdb re-derived calls from the multiplex PCR reads in MiXCR, one entry per CDR3 protein. This table holds some 500,000 distinct CDR3 sequences, about 15% found once. The same data also went into a second study, on T cells in Graves' hyperthyroidism and ophthalmopathy.

The sequenced sample was peripheral blood mononuclear cells (PBMCs), obtained at new diagnosis, from a patient treated with antithyroid drugs. These receptors came from a woman aged 40 to 65 with Graves disease. The CDR3 runs from the conserved cysteine through the conserved F or W. The order of the fields is V gene, clone size, J gene, CDR3 protein. Rows give clone size only sometimes, using once, few, many, or a class for an expanded clone.

>TRBV15|-|TRBJ2-5
CATSRDPGETQYF
>TRBV12-3/TRBV12-4|-|TRBJ2-2
CASKKTGELFF
>TRBV15|many|TRBJ2-3
CATSRDGLGGDTQYF
>TRBV10-1|many|TRBJ2-7
CASSDQQLSSEQYF
>TRBV7-8|many|TRBJ1-3
CASSPSDRRGNTIYF
>TRBV6-1|-|TRBJ2-7
CASTAVGPYYEQYF
>TRBV29-1|many|TRBJ2-3
CSVDVSSTDTQYF
>TRBV20-1|many|TRBJ1-5
CSARPPSPSEQPQHF
>TRBV19|-|TRBJ1-5
CASSMGGHSNQPQHF
>TRBV9|few|TRBJ1-1
CASSVEYRGQAEAFF
>TRBV20-1|-|TRBJ2-2
CSARAGGTGELFF
>TRBV7-2|-|TRBJ1-5
CASSLPIGRGSNQPQHF
>TRBV7-3|-|TRBJ2-7
CASSQEQEARRYEQYF
>TRBV6-1|many|TRBJ2-2
CASSRTTRYNTGELFF
>TRBV7-2|-|TRBJ2-5
CASSHAVWGSETQYF
>TRBV4-1|few|TRBJ2-7
CASSQGVSGYEQYF
>TRBV5-4|few|TRBJ1-3
CASGTGGSSGNTIYF
>TRBV11-2|-|TRBJ2-3
CASSRPTASTDTQYF
>TRBV7-8|-|TRBJ1-5
CASSPNGGQDNQPQHF
>TRBV3-1|many|TRBJ2-3
CASNDNLGTDTQYF
>TRBV28|many|TRBJ1-1
CASTPGPNQFEAFF
>TRBV27|many|-
CASSRRDQETQYF
>TRBV12-5|-|TRBJ1-5
CASGDIDRALNQPQHF
>TRBV2|many|TRBJ1-6
CASSEEGGQLNSPLHF
>TRBV27|many|TRBJ1-1
CASSPLRGIFSEAFF
>TRBV10-2|many|TRBJ2-7
CASSEGTGWLSSSYEQYF
>TRBV11-2|many|TRBJ1-2
CASSSRWGGYDYGYTF
>TRBV19|-|TRBJ2-2
CASRDRGLTGELFF
>TRBV5-1|-|TRBJ1-1
CASSPTPLGRDEAFF
>TRBV19|-|TRBJ1-1
CASIEGIHTGEAFF
>TRBV27|-|TRBJ2-2
CASSSIDRVNTGELFF
>TRBV3-1|-|TRBJ2-5
CAGSFGRETQYF
>TRBV7-9|many|TRBJ2-7
CASSLGHLRYEQYF
>TRBV7-6|-|TRBJ2-1
CASSLEAGQIHEQFF
>TRBV7-6|-|TRBJ1-5
CASSPIGGVGNQPQHF
>TRBV30|many|TRBJ2-3
CAWSAKPQYTDTQYF
>TRBV19|-|TRBJ1-1
CASSIDGPRTGEAFF
>TRBV9|-|TRBJ1-5
CASSTGQRGQPQHF
>TRBV12-3/TRBV12-4|many|TRBJ1-3
CASSRQNSGNTIYF
>TRBV7-2|few|TRBJ1-4
CASRPDRGAVAKLFF
>TRBV19|many|TRBJ1-5
CASKNRKTHSNQPQHF
>TRBV19|few|TRBJ1-4
CASSIYGVKLFF
>TRBV10-3|-|TRBJ1-1
CAISDRMNTEAFF
>TRBV19|-|TRBJ2-2
CASSILAGELFF
>TRBV5-1|-|TRBJ2-3
CASSSARGASTDTQYF
>TRBV28|few|TRBJ1-2
CASSLVMSYGYTF
>TRBV14|few|TRBJ1-2
CASRGLSGYGYTF
>TRBV7-8|-|TRBJ1-4
CASSVRLSEKLFF
>TRBV30|-|TRBJ2-1
CAWRLKGGPGEQFF
>TRBV5-1|many|TRBJ1-1
CASSQQMNTEAFF
>TRBV10-3|-|TRBJ1-4
CAISESTGVNEKLFF
>TRBV5-1|many|TRBJ1-2
CASSSGPTGGYTF
>TRBV28|-|TRBJ1-2
CASTRTESYGYTF
>TRBV2|many|TRBJ1-2
CASSDGRGAVYGYTF
>TRBV30|many|TRBJ1-1
CAWWSGTGMPEAFF
>TRBV20-1|few|TRBJ2-5
CSAGTLAGGPRTQYF
>TRBV3-1|many|TRBJ1-1
CASSQAMGWAFF
>TRBV7-9|many|TRBJ2-7
CASSRTGGYEQYF